The source of this T cell receptor (beta chain) is a study of blood T cell repertoires in COVID-19. Adults between roughly 18 and 100 years of age took part from fewer than 30 US areas. In the source study's methods: Nucleated cell counts were estimated from reference gene primer amplification. The protocol was immunoSEQ multiplex PCR, while the TCRdb copy is restricted to in-frame clones and leaves out a portion. V and J calls and clone size are as listed in that table; D and trimming were resolved from the DNA. The sample yields approximately 200,000 clones, 85% seen once. The TCR sequence derives from a man aged 35-49 years who had recovered from COVID-19. Source material: PBMCs or T cells enriched from blood (not recorded which).

The CDR3 DNA reads as TGTGCCAGCAGCGCAAGTGGGGGGAACTACGAGCAGTACTTC. Translation gives CASSASGGNYEQYF. V usage is TRBV9 and J usage is TRBJ2-7; perhaps TRBD2 as D (6 bases). Trimming pared 3 bases from V and 3 bases from J, leaving 13 bases between. This CDR3 is 14 amino acids long. Per germline, CDR1 SGDLS and CDR2 YYNGEE.